The 12 T cell receptor beta chains below come from one sample, sequenced in a study of T cells after yellow fever vaccination. Via MiXCR, TCRdb re-called the 5' RACE reads, giving one row per CDR3 protein. The sample carries roughly 28,000 distinct CDR3 sequences, roughly 4.7% recorded once. Sequencing used PBMCs, either bulk or a sorted T-cell subset (CD4+, CD8+, memory, or dextramer-sorted; not recorded which), obtained on the day of the yellow fever booster vaccination. The receptor set was obtained from a man aged 18 to 29 who received the YFV17D yellow fever vaccine.

This clonotype was seen a handful of times. The chain is built from TRBV7-9 and TRBJ2-2; 8 nucleotides match TRBD2. This CDR3 is 15 amino acids long. Germline V gene data show CDR1 as SEHNR and CDR2 as FQNEAQ (reference sequence). The trim removed 3 bases at V and 3 bases at J, leaving 3 bases unmatched. CDR3 nucleotide sequence: TGTGCCAGCAGCTTCGGGGGGGCGCACACCGGGGAGCTGTTTTTT. This sequence encodes CASSFGGAHTGELFF.

This clonotype was detected ten times or more. The genes are TRBV7-9 and TRBJ2-3, with a tentative D call TRBD1 (5 bases). The CDR3 has 13 amino acids. The ends were cut back, 5 bases at V and 4 bases at J, with 10 bases in the middle. Germline CDR1 is SEHNR and CDR2 is FQNEAQ (reference sequence). CDR3 sequence (DNA): TGTGCCAGCAGCCGCGACAGCCCAGATACGCAGTATTTT. This translates into CASSRDSPDTQYF.

About this clonotype: A much larger clone lies a single base off, so this may be a read error. The rearrangement joins TRBV29-1 to TRBJ2-1, with D unclear. The CDR3 runs 15 residues. CDR1 is SQVTM and CDR2 is ANQGSEA in the germline V gene. V lost 5 bases and J 0 bases, leaving 14 bases between the germline ends. The CDR3 is CSVSGGGSSYNEQFF. In DNA, the CDR3 is TGCAGCGTTTCTGGCGGCGGAAGCTCCTACAATGAGCAGTTCTTC.

V gene TRBV5-6 combines with J gene TRBJ2-1, with 11 bases identical to TRBD2. This CDR3 has 16 residues. Germline CDR1 SGHDT, CDR2 YYEEEE. J was trimmed by 0 bases and V by 10 bases; bases with no gene match: 9. CDR3 coding DNA: TGTGCCGGAACTAGCGGGGGCCCTTTCTCCTACAATGAGCAGTTCTTC. Translation: CAGTSGGPFSYNEQFF.

The chain couples TRBV5-1 to TRBJ2-2; 7 positions agree with TRBD1. Per the germline V gene, CDR1 is SGHRS and CDR2 is YFSETQ. The CDR3 is made up of 16 amino acids. Trimming took 0 bases from V and 6 from J; bases not matched to a gene: 8. The CDR3 here is CASSLDPNRGAGELFF. CDR3 bases: TGCGCCAGCAGCTTGGACCCGAACAGGGGCGCCGGGGAGCTGTTTTTT.

This clonotype was counted at least ten times. This chain links TRBV10-3 with TRBJ1-1, with D uncertain. Germline loops: CDR1 ENHRY, CDR2 SYGVKD. This CDR3 is 11 amino acids long. With 4 bases removed from V and 3 bases from J, the gap between germline ends came to 3 bases. CDR3 nucleotides: TGTGCCATCAGTGCGGACACTGAAGCTTTCTTT. This sequence encodes CAISADTEAFF.

This clonotype was seen ten or more times. J is TRBJ2-1 and V is TRBV5-1; D is perhaps TRBD2 (6 bases). The CDR3 runs 14 residues. CDR1 SGHRS and CDR2 YFSETQ come from the germline V gene. The V end was cut by 2 bases, the J end by 6 bases, with 12 bases between. In nucleotides, the CDR3 is TGCGCCAGCAGCTTAGACGGCGGGGTCAATGAGCAGTTCTTC. It translates to CASSLDGGVNEQFF.

This clonotype has ten or more counts. The V and J genes are TRBV6-5 and TRBJ1-2, with D uncertain. V lost 0 bases, J lost 4 bases, and 9 bases lay in between. The CDR3 runs to 14 residues. Germline V gene lookup returns CDR1 MNHEY and CDR2 SVGAGI. CDR3 sequence reads: CASSYSLPFYGYTF. The CDR3 DNA is TGTGCCAGCAGTTACTCGTTACCTTTCTATGGCTACACCTTC.

This chain connects TRBV2 to TRBJ1-5; D uncertain. From germline, CDR1 is SNHLY and CDR2 FYNNEI. The CDR3 sequence is 13 residues long. V gave up 8 bases and J gave up 1 base, with 9 bases separating them. CDR3 in amino acids: CASGPGSNQPQHF. The CDR3 nucleotides are TGTGCCAGCGGTCCGGGGAGCAATCAGCCCCAGCATTTT.

This clonotype was counted many times. The J gene is TRBJ1-6, the V gene TRBV6-5; a weak D match, TRBD1 (5 bases). This CDR3 has 16 amino acids. Deletions cut 6 bases from V and 6 bases from J, with 18 bases between. CDR1 is MNHEY, CDR2 SVGAGI, per germline. The CDR3, as DNA: TGTGCCAGCAGACACCGACCGGGACTGCCTAATTCACCCCTCCACTTT. It codes for CASRHRPGLPNSPLHF.

This clonotype was counted ten times or more. This rearrangement joins TRBV6-6 to TRBJ1-3; the D gene is possibly TRBD1 (5 bases). Trimming removed 6 bases from V and 2 bases from J, with 11 bases in between. Germline CDR1 reads MNHNY; CDR2 reads SVGAGI (reference sequence). This CDR3 has 14 amino acids. CDR3 sequence: CASSSRDPGNTIYF. DNA of the CDR3: TGTGCCAGCAGCAGCCGGGACCCTGGAAACACCATATATTTT.

The table lists this clonotype with many counts. V usage is TRBV14 and J usage is TRBJ1-4; maybe TRBD1 (5 bases). The V gene lost 2 bases and the J gene lost 4 bases, with 8 bases spanning the gap. CDR3 size: 14 residues. CDR1 is SGHDN, CDR2 FVKESK, per germline. The DNA for the CDR3 is TGTGCCAGCAGCCAACAGGGACTTAATGAAAAACTGTTTTTT. Its protein is CASSQQGLNEKLFF.